The TCR beta chain under discussion was sequenced for a study of control samples from healthy donors and cancer patients. Profiling relied on immunoSEQ multiplex PCR, and the TCRdb table lists in-frame clones only, not all of them. The table records 160,000 or so clones, more than 85% of them present only once. This clone showed up just once. This receptor was identified in a middle-aged man in good health. Sequences were obtained from blood.

DNA for the CDR3: TGTGCCAGCTCACCACCGGAGGCACAGATGAACACTGAAGCTTTCTTT. Its translation: CASSPPEAQMNTEAFF. V gene TRBV18 combines with J gene TRBJ1-1; unclear D gene. Per germline, CDR1 KGHSH and CDR2 LQKENI. The germline V and J ends were trimmed by 0 bases and 0 bases, with 11 bases remaining between them. The CDR3 loop spans 16 amino acids.